This passage covers 6 T cell receptor beta chains from one sample sequenced in a study of T cells in Graves' hyperthyroidism and ophthalmopathy. It was RNA transcripts that yielded the amplified TCR beta CDR3 regions. The TCR CDR3 was amplified in a first-round RT-PCR using the HTBI primer set. TCRdb analysed the multiplex PCR reads with MiXCR anew, one entry per CDR3 protein. The table lists approximately 380,000 distinct CDR3 sequences, around 18% of them singletons, with around two fifths in the top ten. The specimen sequenced was blood. The source is a man aged 18-30 years with Graves' ophthalmopathy.

The chain recombines TRBV6-2 or TRBV6-3 with TRBJ2-5; 10 positions match TRBD2. CDR1 is MNHEY, CDR2 SVGEGT, per germline. CDR3 size: 16 residues. Unmatched junction bases numbered 6, after V lost 2 bases and J lost 3 bases. The CDR3 here is CASSYGLAGEEETQYF. DNA of the CDR3: TGTGCCAGCAGTTACGGGCTAGCGGGAGAGGAAGAGACCCAGTACTTC.

V gene TRBV7-9 combines with J gene TRBJ1-2; 12 nucleotides line up with TRBD1. The CDR3 sequence is 17 residues long. The ends lost 5 bases at V and 5 bases at J; junction bases unmatched: 12. CDR1 is SEHNR, CDR2 FQNEAQ, per germline (reference sequence). CDR3 amino acids: CASSQQGTGGFGYGYTF. CDR3 nucleotide sequence: TGTGCCAGCAGCCAGCAAGGGACAGGGGGCTTTGGGTATGGCTACACCTTC. Variable domain in full (rest from reference TRBV7-9 and TRBJ1-2): DTGVSQNPRHKITKRGQNVTFRCDPISEHNRLYWYRQTLGQGPEFLTYFQNEAQLEKSRLLSDRFSAERPKGSFSTLEIQRTEQGDSAMYLCASSQQGTGGFGYGYTFGSGTRLTVV.

This clonotype was recorded only once. This may come from a read error, since a much larger clone is one base off. The CDR3 DNA follows: TGTGCCAGCTCACCAGCGGCGGGGTCCAACACTGAAGCTTTCTTT. Its protein product is CASSPAAGSNTEAFF. V gene TRBV18 combines with J gene TRBJ1-1, with D hard to call. Germline V gives CDR1 KGHSH, CDR2 LQKENI. The CDR3 spans 15 residues. V was pared by 2 bases and J by 2 bases, with 12 bases between.

Ten or more counts support this clonotype. The chain combines TRBV3-1 with TRBJ2-7; perhaps D is TRBD1 or TRBD2 (6 bases each). The V gene's germline CDR1 is LGHDT and CDR2 YNNKEL (reference sequence). CDR3 length: 16 residues. The V and J ends lost 1 base and 5 bases respectively, with 18 bases between them. CDR3 in DNA: TGTGCCAGCAGCCAAGGCTGGGGGGCGCCCAGTGACGAGCAGTACTTC. Protein product: CASSQGWGAPSDEQYF.

This clonotype appeared a few times. This chain connects TRBV5-1 to TRBJ2-6, with unresolved D. In germline, CDR1 is SGHRS, CDR2 YFSETQ. Trimming shortened V by 4 bases and J by 2 bases, and 13 bases separated the two germline ends. CDR3 size: 16 residues. The CDR3 sequence is CASSGDPEPGANVLTF. The CDR3 DNA follows: TGCGCCAGCAGCGGAGACCCGGAGCCTGGGGCCAACGTCCTGACTTTC. The whole variable domain, remainder taken from reference TRBV5-1 and TRBJ2-6, is KAGVTQTPRYLIKTRGQQVTLSCSPISGHRSVSWYQQTPGQGLQFLFEYFSETQRNKGNFPGRFSGRQFSNSRSEMNVSTLELGDSALYLCASSGDPEPGANVLTFGAGSRLTVL.

This clonotype was detected ten times or more. This CDR3 reads CSARASDLVGNTEAFF. The CDR3 bases are TGCAGTGCTAGAGCTTCAGATCTTGTGGGGAACACTGAAGCTTTCTTT. V gene TRBV20-1 combines with J gene TRBJ1-1; D gene ambiguous. Trimming removed 1 base at V and 1 base at J, with 16 bases between. Germline V lookup: CDR1 DFQATT, CDR2 SNEGSKA (reference sequence). The CDR3 extends over 16 amino acids.